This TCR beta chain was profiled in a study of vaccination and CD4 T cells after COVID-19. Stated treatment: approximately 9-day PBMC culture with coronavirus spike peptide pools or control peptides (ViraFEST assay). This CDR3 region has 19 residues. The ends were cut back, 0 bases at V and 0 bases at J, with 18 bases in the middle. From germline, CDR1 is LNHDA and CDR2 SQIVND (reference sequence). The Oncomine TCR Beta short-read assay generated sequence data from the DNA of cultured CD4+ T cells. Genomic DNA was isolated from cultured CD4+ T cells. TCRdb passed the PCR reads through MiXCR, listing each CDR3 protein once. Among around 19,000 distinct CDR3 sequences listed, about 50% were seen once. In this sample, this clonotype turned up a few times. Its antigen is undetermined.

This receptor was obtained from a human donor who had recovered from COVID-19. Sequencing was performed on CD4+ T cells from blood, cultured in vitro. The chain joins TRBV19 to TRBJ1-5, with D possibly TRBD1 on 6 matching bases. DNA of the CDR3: TGTGCCAGTAGTATAGATCCGAGACAGGCCCCTTTTAGCAATCAGCCCCAGCATTTT. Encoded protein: CASSIDPRQAPFSNQPQHF. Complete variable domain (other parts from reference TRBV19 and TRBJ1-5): DGGITQSPKYLFRKEGQNVTLSCEQNLNHDAMYWYRQDPGQGLRLIYYSQIVNDFQKGDIAEGYSVSREKKESFPLTVTSAQKNPTAFYLCASSIDPRQAPFSNQPQHFGDGTRLSIL.